Listed here are 30 T cell receptor beta chains from one sample, sequenced in a study of shared clonotypes between healthy human individuals. Repertoires were generated with immunoSEQ multiplex PCR, while TCRdb's copy carries only in-frame clones and drops some. The profile covers a few million clones, with 90% to 95% appearing a single time and about 0.39% taken by the ten largest. The sample comprised naive CD4+ T cells from PBMCs. The subset was: CD45RA+ positively selected. The receptors were gathered from a man aged 18 to 30 in good health. Some clones in this sample may be carry-over from other donors' samples.

The CDR3 sequence: CASSFSQDTQYF. As DNA, the CDR3 is TGTGCCAGCAGCTTTTCGCAAGATACGCAGTATTTT. This chain joins TRBV7-2 and TRBJ2-3; D gene ambiguous. The ends were cut back, 3 bases at V and 5 bases at J, with 6 bases in the middle. The CDR3 is 12 residues long. Germline CDR1 is SGHTA and CDR2 is FQGNSA.

A word on this clone: The same CDR3 arises from other DNA sequences in this sample as well. The rearrangement joins TRBV18 to TRBJ1-1, with 9 nucleotides matching TRBD1. CDR1 is KGHSH and CDR2 is LQKENI in the germline V gene. This CDR3 region has 15 residues. The V and J ends lost 3 bases and 1 base, in that order; junction bases with no gene match: 3. CDR3 sequence (DNA): TGTGCCAGCTCACCGCCGGGACAGGGGAACACTGAAGCTTTCTTT. This gives the protein CASSPPGQGNTEAFF.

The V gene is TRBV21-1, the J gene TRBJ2-7; the table gives TRBD1 as D, unverified against the DNA. TRBV21-1 is annotated as a pseudogene. The CDR3 spans 13 residues. The CDR3 protein is CASSSTGAREQYF. CDR3 nucleotide sequence: TGTGCCAGCAGCTCAACAGGGGCGAGAGAGCAGTACTTC.

On this clone itself: Other DNA sequences within the sample encode an identical CDR3. The chain combines TRBV9 with TRBJ2-5; 8 positions match TRBD1. CDR3 length: 15 residues. The germline gives CDR1 SGDLS, CDR2 YYNGEE. Germline trimming cut 0 bases from V and 5 bases from J; bases unmatched to any gene: 6. CDR3 in amino acids: CASSVAGTGGETQYF. DNA for the CDR3: TGTGCCAGCAGCGTAGCGGGGACAGGAGGGGAGACCCAGTACTTC.

This chain connects TRBV30 to TRBJ2-1, with TRBD1 identical over 8 bases. The CDR3 has 12 amino acids. The germline V gene encodes CDR1 GTSNPN and CDR2 SVGIG (reference sequence). The trim removed 2 bases at V and 9 bases at J, leaving 3 bases unmatched. CDR3 loop: CAWSLTGGEQFF. CDR3 sequence (DNA): TGTGCCTGGAGTCTTACAGGGGGTGAGCAGTTCTTC. Based on the CDR3 plus reference TRBV30 and TRBJ2-1, the full variable domain is SQTIHQWPATLVQPVGSPLSLECTVEGTSNPNLYWYRQAAGRGLQLLFYSVGIGQISSEVPQNLSASRPQDRQFILSSKKLLLSDSGFYLCAWSLTGGEQFFGPGTRLTVL.

This chain uses TRBV12-5 with TRBJ2-3; 7 nucleotides match TRBD1. This CDR3 is 15 amino acids long. J lost 2 bases, V lost 1 base, and 3 bases had no gene match. Germline V CDR1 and CDR2: LGHNT, FRNRAP. CDR3 amino acids: CASGLGDRVTDTQYF. For the CDR3, the DNA is TGTGCTAGTGGTTTGGGCGACAGGGTCACAGATACGCAGTATTTT.

The genes are TRBV10-2 and TRBJ2-1; D is undetermined. V was cut by 6 bases and J by 2 bases, with 8 bases left in between. CDR1 and CDR2 from the germline V gene are WSHSY and SAAADI. This CDR3 has 13 amino acids. DNA for the CDR3: TGCGCCAGCAGCGAAAGCCCCTACAATGAGCAGTTCTTC. This codes for CASSESPYNEQFF.

This clone was seen a single time. This chain uses TRBV28 with TRBJ2-7; 8 bases are a match to TRBD2. J was trimmed by 3 bases and V by 5 bases; bases with no gene match: 18. The CDR3 is 18 amino acids. Germline lookup yields CDR1 MDHEN and CDR2 SYDVKM. The CDR3 DNA is TGTGCCAGCAGTGGGGCTGTTGGGGGAATGAGCGGGAGCTACGAGCAGTACTTC. It translates to CASSGAVGGMSGSYEQYF.

This chain links TRBV4-2 with TRBJ2-3, with no clear D. Germline V gene sequence: CDR1 LGHNA, CDR2 YNFKEQ. There are 14 residues in the CDR3. Trimming removed 0 bases at V and 2 bases at J, with 6 bases between. CDR3 residues: CASSQELSTDTQYF. For the CDR3, the DNA is TGTGCCAGCAGCCAAGAATTATCCACAGATACGCAGTATTTT.

This clone was counted a single time. The chain has TRBV18 and TRBJ2-7; the match to TRBD1 covers 7 bases. Trimming removed 0 bases from V and 10 bases from J; junction bases left unmatched: 6. This CDR3 is 13 amino acids long. The germline gives CDR1 KGHSH, CDR2 LQKENI. CDR3 DNA: TGTGCCAGCTCACCACCCGGACAGGAGCAACAGTACTTC. Its protein is CASSPPGQEQQYF. The full variable domain, rest sourced from reference TRBV18 and TRBJ2-7, is NAGVMQNPRHLVRRRGQEARLRCSPMKGHSHVYWYRQLPEEGLKFMVYLQKENIIDESGMPKERFSAEFPKEGPSILRIQQVVRGDSAAYFCASSPPGQEQQYFGPGTRLTVT.

This chain connects TRBV28 to TRBJ1-2; 8 nucleotides agree with TRBD1. The J segment lost 8 bases and the V segment lost 5 bases, leaving 13 bases of the junction unmatched. The CDR3 runs to 15 residues. Per the germline V gene, CDR1 is MDHEN and CDR2 is SYDVKM. CDR3 loop: CASSQSDRASGGYTF. CDR3 in DNA: TGTGCCAGCAGTCAGTCGGACAGGGCTAGTGGCGGCTACACCTTC.

This rearrangement joins TRBV11-2 to TRBJ1-3, with D hard to call. The CDR3 spans 17 residues. V lost 5 bases to trimming and J lost 2 bases, with 19 bases between them. Per germline, CDR1 SGHAT and CDR2 FQNNGV. CDR3 residues: CASSPTLERKTGNTIYF. CDR3 sequence (DNA): TGTGCCAGCAGCCCCACCCTGGAGAGGAAAACTGGAAACACCATATATTTT.

This rearrangement joins TRBV4-1 to TRBJ2-3; 10 nucleotides agree with TRBD2. Per germline, CDR1 MGHRA and CDR2 YSYEKL. The V gene end was trimmed by 7 bases and the J gene end by 2 bases; junction bases not matched to a gene: 6. The CDR3 covers 15 residues. CDR3 residues: CASKTSGLLTDTQYF. CDR3 nucleotides: TGCGCCAGCAAGACTAGCGGGCTCCTCACAGATACGCAGTATTTT.

As DNA, the CDR3 is TGTGCCAGCAGTCGACGTGGGGGGACTGGAAACACCATATATTTT. Amino acids: CASSRRGGTGNTIYF. The rearrangement uses TRBV6-5 and TRBJ1-3; tentative D call: TRBD1 (5 bases). This CDR3 has 15 residues. Germline V gives CDR1 MNHEY, CDR2 SVGAGI. With 5 bases removed from V and 2 bases from J, the gap between germline ends came to 13 bases.

The V and J genes are TRBV6-1 and TRBJ1-2; no clear D. CDR3 length: 14 residues. Germline CDR1 MNHNS, CDR2 SASEGT. V was shortened by 1 base and J by 2 bases, with 8 bases between the two germline ends. CDR3 nucleotides: TGTGCCAGCAGTGAAGTGTCGTGGAACTATGGCTACACCTTC. This encodes CASSEVSWNYGYTF.

The V gene is TRBV9, the J gene TRBJ1-1; D may be TRBD1 (5 bases). The ends were cut back, 1 base at V and 6 bases at J, with 13 bases in the middle. The CDR3 spans 14 residues. The germline V gene has CDR1 SGDLS and CDR2 YYNGEE. The CDR3 loop is CASSVSGQGPEAFF. The CDR3 coding sequence is TGTGCCAGCAGCGTAAGTGGACAAGGGCCTGAAGCTTTCTTT. Looking up the rest from reference TRBV9 and TRBJ1-1 gives the full variable domain: DSGVTQTPKHLITATGQRVTLRCSPRSGDLSVYWYQQSLDQGLQFLIQYYNGEERAKGNILERFSAQQFPDLHSELNLSSLELGDSALYFCASSVSGQGPEAFFGQGTRLTVV.

This rearrangement joins TRBV4-2 to TRBJ2-1; 10 nucleotides line up with TRBD2. Germline V gene lookup returns CDR1 LGHNA and CDR2 YNFKEQ. The CDR3 covers 16 residues. V dropped 4 bases and J dropped 10; count of bases not matched to a gene: 13. The CDR3 loop is CASSLATSGYPAEQFF. In nucleotides, the CDR3 is TGTGCCAGCAGCCTAGCGACTAGCGGGTACCCCGCCGAGCAGTTCTTC.

CDR3 nucleotides: TGCGCCAGCAGCTCCCACGTGGGGGCCAATGAGCAGTTCTTC. Amino acids: CASSSHVGANEQFF. This chain links TRBV4-1 with TRBJ2-1, with a possible D match to TRBD1 (6 bases). The V end was cut by 5 bases, the J end by 6 bases, with 14 bases between. The CDR3 is 14 amino acids. Germline CDR1 and CDR2: MGHRA and YSYEKL.

CDR3 residues: CAWSASSGETQYF. The CDR3 region has the DNA TGTGCCTGGAGTGCATCTAGCGGGGAGACCCAGTACTTC. The chain links TRBV30 to TRBJ2-5; 8 bases are a match to TRBD2. With V trimmed by 1 base and J by 5 bases, 3 bases remained unmatched. CDR1 is GTSNPN, CDR2 SVGIG, per germline (reference sequence). The CDR3 runs 13 residues.

The gene calls are TRBV5-1 and TRBJ2-5; no definite D call. The CDR3 length is 15 residues. The V and J ends lost 1 base and 1 base respectively, with 11 bases between them. CDR1 and CDR2 (germline): SGHRS, YFSETQ. The CDR3 sequence is CASSLLGNPQETQYF. The CDR3 region has the DNA TGCGCCAGCAGCTTGCTGGGGAATCCCCAAGAGACCCAGTACTTC.

The chain uses TRBV7-8 and TRBJ1-1; no definite D call. Germline assignment: CDR1 SGHVS and CDR2 FQNEAQ. V was cut by 4 bases and J by 6 bases, with 21 bases left in between. The CDR3 is 16 residues long. CDR3 amino acids: CASSSSFGGSISEAFF. DNA for the CDR3: TGTGCCAGCAGCTCGTCCTTCGGAGGGTCTATATCTGAAGCTTTCTTT. Based on the CDR3 plus reference TRBV7-8 and TRBJ1-1, the full variable domain is GAGVSQSPRYKVAKRGQDVALRCDPISGHVSLFWYQQALGQGPEFLTYFQNEAQLDKSGLPSDRFFAERPEGSVSTLKIQRTQQEDSAVYLCASSSSFGGSISEAFFGQGTRLTVV.

This clone was recorded once. The chain links TRBV11-2 to TRBJ2-5, with no clear D. Between the trimmed V and J ends, which lost 5 bases and 7 bases, there was a span of 20 bases. The CDR3 totals 15 residues. Per the germline V gene, CDR1 is SGHAT and CDR2 is FQNNGV. The CDR3 loop reads CASSRRGQDFGTQYF. The CDR3 DNA reads TGTGCCAGCAGCCGACGTGGGCAGGATTTTGGGACCCAGTACTTC.

The chain uses TRBV9 and TRBJ2-3; D is uncertain. Germline V lookup: CDR1 SGDLS, CDR2 YYNGEE. Trimming cost V 0 bases and J 2 bases, with 16 bases left between them. This CDR3 has 17 residues. CDR3 protein: CASSVGNSRGPTDTQYF. The CDR3 DNA reads as TGTGCCAGCAGCGTAGGTAATTCCCGCGGACCCACAGATACGCAGTATTTT.

J is TRBJ1-1 and V is TRBV29-1; D may be TRBD1 (5 bases). CDR1 and CDR2 (germline): SQVTM, ANQGSEA. V lost 7 bases to trimming and J lost 0 bases, with 12 bases between them. The length of the CDR3 is 13 residues. CDR3: CSGQRPMNTEAFF. The CDR3 nucleotides are TGCAGCGGACAGAGGCCGATGAACACTGAAGCTTTCTTT.

In DNA form, the CDR3 reads TGTGCTAGTGGTTTGGACTGGAATGAGCAGTTCTTC. It specifies CASGLDWNEQFF. V is TRBV12-5 and J is TRBJ2-1; D is uncertain. The CDR3 spans 12 residues. The V gene lost 1 base and the J gene lost 7 bases, with 5 bases spanning the gap. Per the germline V gene, CDR1 is LGHNT and CDR2 is FRNRAP.

A note on this clone: This sample also contains other DNA sequences that code for the same CDR3. The chain joins TRBV6-6 to TRBJ2-5; D remains unclear. Germline assignment: CDR1 MNHNY and CDR2 SVGAGI (reference sequence). The CDR3 spans 12 residues. V shed 3 bases and J shed 4 bases, with 6 bases lying between them. The CDR3 DNA follows: TGTGCCAGCAGTTATTCCAGAGAGACCCAGTACTTC. Amino acids: CASSYSRETQYF.

This chain links TRBV27 with TRBJ1-5; D ambiguous. V was clipped by 3 bases and J by 0 bases, with 18 bases between them. Germline V gene sequence: CDR1 MNHEY, CDR2 SMNVEV (reference sequence). The CDR3 runs to 18 residues. The CDR3 coding sequence is TGTGCCAGCAGTTTGAAAGGGTTGCCTTTTATTAGCAATCAGCCCCAGCATTTT. Translating gives CASSLKGLPFISNQPQHF.

With respect to this clone: Other DNA sequences within the sample encode an identical CDR3. The genes are TRBV30 and TRBJ1-3; perhaps TRBD1 as D (5 bases). Germline V gene lookup returns CDR1 GTSNPN and CDR2 SVGIG (reference sequence). CDR3 size: 13 residues. The V gene lost 2 bases and the J gene lost 1 base, with 6 bases spanning the gap. The CDR3 loop reads CAWSSGSGNTIYF. CDR3 nucleotides: TGTGCCTGGAGTTCAGGGTCTGGAAACACCATATATTTT.

The chain is built from TRBV4-1 and TRBJ2-1; D might be TRBD1 or TRBD2, each matching 5 bases. The CDR3 is 15 residues long. The germline V gene encodes CDR1 MGHRA and CDR2 YSYEKL. Trimming cost V 5 bases and J 5 bases, with 16 bases left between them. The CDR3 DNA sequence: TGCGCCAGCAGCTTTTCCCCGATGGGGGACAATGAGCAGTTCTTC. This gives the protein CASSFSPMGDNEQFF.

This clone was observed once. This chain uses TRBV7-9 with TRBJ1-5, with D possibly matching TRBD1 (6 bases). V was shortened by 7 bases and J by 6 bases, with 16 bases between the two germline ends. The CDR3 runs 14 residues. Germline V CDR1 and CDR2: SEHNR, FQNEAQ (reference sequence). The DNA of the CDR3 is TGTGCCAGCACCGCAGGGGAGGGGCCTCAGCCCCAGCATTTT. Translating it yields CASTAGEGPQPQHF.